A selection of T cell receptor beta chains follows, all from one sample in a study of cytomegalovirus exposure and HLA in healthy donors. The table came from immunoSEQ multiplex PCR; TCRdb's copy has only in-frame clones and leaves some out. The sample includes some 130,000 clones, around 63% of them seen just once. The specimen sequenced was PBMCs. These receptors were collected from a human donor in good health. Both conserved end residues are part of each CDR3. The D gene is left open where the match is weak. Size is omitted from some rows. Given values are once, few, many or a class for expanded clones.

TGCGCCAGTTCGGGGGGCTTGAACACTGAAGCTTTCTTT	CASSGGLNTEAFF	-	-	TRBV5-1	TRBJ1-1
TGCGCCAGCAGTGAGTCGCGCAAATGCACCAGCAATCAGCCCCAGCATTTT	CASSESRKCTSNQPQHF	-	-	TRBV10-1	TRBJ1-5
TGTGCCAGTAGTACTCCTCCCGGGACACGGATCTACGAGCAGTACTTC	CASSTPPGTRIYEQYF	-	-	TRBV19	TRBJ2-7
TGTGCCAGCAGGCAGGGGCCTGGGGCCAACGTCCTGACTTTC	CASRQGPGANVLTF	-	-	TRBV11-2	TRBJ2-6
TGTGCCAGCAGCGAAGGGGAGGCGTTCTTC	CASSEGEAFF	-	-	TRBV7-9	TRBJ2-1
TGTGCCAGCAGTGATGACAACCGGGACAGGGGGTTTGGGTCCCAGTACTTC	CASSDDNRDRGFGSQYF	TRBD1	-	TRBV2	TRBJ2-5
TGTGCCAGCAGCCTTTTAGAGGGACAGCCCCAGCATTTT	CASSLLEGQPQHF	-	once	TRBV6-5	TRBJ1-5
TGTGCCAGCAGCAGAAGAGCGGAGGGCGTGGATGAGCAGTTCTTC	CASSRRAEGVDEQFF	-	-	TRBV6-1	TRBJ2-1
TGCGCCAGCAGCCAAGCCCTAGCGGGGGATACGCAGTATTTT	CASSQALAGDTQYF	TRBD2	once	TRBV4-1	TRBJ2-3
TGTGCCAGCATGGAGGGGGCTGGAGATACGCAGTATTTT	CASMEGAGDTQYF	-	-	TRBV27	TRBJ2-3
TGTGCCAGCAGCGAAACAGGGGGCGCGAGGTACGAGCAGTACTTC	CASSETGGARYEQYF	TRBD1	-	TRBV7-3	TRBJ2-7
TGTGCCAGCAGCTTAGCGTCGTACAATGAGCAGTTCTTC	CASSLASYNEQFF	-	-	TRBV7-9	TRBJ2-1
TGTGCCAGCAGCATAAAACAGGGTACCTATGAGCAGTTCTTC	CASSIKQGTYEQFF	-	-	TRBV7-2	TRBJ2-1
TGTGCCAGCAGCTTCCGGTACTCCCTAGCCAATGAGCAGTTCTTC	CASSFRYSLANEQFF	-	-	TRBV7-8	TRBJ2-1
TGTGCCAGCAGCTTAAGCTACCCCCGGACTGAAGCTTTCTTT	CASSLSYPRTEAFF	-	-	TRBV5-6	TRBJ1-1
TGTGCCATCAGTGAAACGGGAGGTTATAGCAATCAGCCCCAGCATTTT	CAISETGGYSNQPQHF	-	-	TRBV10-3	TRBJ1-5
TGTGCCAGCAGTTGGGGACAGAGCAATCAGCCCCAGCATTTT	CASSWGQSNQPQHF	TRBD1	-	TRBV28	TRBJ1-5
TGTGCCAGCTCACTGGGACAGACGAACACTGAAGCTTTCTTT	CASSLGQTNTEAFF	TRBD1	-	TRBV18	TRBJ1-1
TGCGCCAGCAGCCAAAGGGGACACAGGGGGCGCTTAAACACCGGGGAGCTGTTTTTT	CASSQRGHRGRLNTGELFF	TRBD1	-	TRBV4-1	TRBJ2-2
TGTGCCAGCAGATCTCAGTCCCATGAAAAACTGTTTTTT	CASRSQSHEKLFF	-	-	TRBV6-5	TRBJ1-4
TGCAGCGTTGAGACCCTGGACAGGAGTACCTACGAGCAGTACTTC	CSVETLDRSTYEQYF	TRBD1	-	TRBV29-1	TRBJ2-7
TGTGCCAGCTCACCGGAGCTTCGAACCGCTGAAGCTTTCTTT	CASSPELRTAEAFF	-	-	TRBV18	TRBJ1-1
TGTGCCAGCAGAACACTAGCGCCTGGCGAGCAGTACTTC	CASRTLAPGEQYF	TRBD2	once	TRBV28	TRBJ2-7
TGTGCCAGCATCAAATCCGGGACAGGGGTTGGCTACACCTTC	CASIKSGTGVGYTF	TRBD1	-	TRBV5-6	TRBJ1-2
TGTGCCAGCAGTTCTATCAGGGCATCTAGCACAGATACGCAGTATTTT	CASSSIRASSTDTQYF	-	-	TRBV6-5	TRBJ2-3
TGTGCCAGTAGTTCTCCGGGACAGGGAAGGGGGCAGCCCCAGCATTTT	CASSSPGQGRGQPQHF	TRBD1	-	TRBV19	TRBJ1-5
TGTGCCAGCAGCGGACAGATAAACTCCTACGAGCAGTACTTC	CASSGQINSYEQYF	-	-	TRBV9	TRBJ2-7
TGTGCCAGCACCCCGCTGGGCCAGTCCTACGAGCAGTACTTC	CASTPLGQSYEQYF	-	few	TRBV7-6	TRBJ2-7